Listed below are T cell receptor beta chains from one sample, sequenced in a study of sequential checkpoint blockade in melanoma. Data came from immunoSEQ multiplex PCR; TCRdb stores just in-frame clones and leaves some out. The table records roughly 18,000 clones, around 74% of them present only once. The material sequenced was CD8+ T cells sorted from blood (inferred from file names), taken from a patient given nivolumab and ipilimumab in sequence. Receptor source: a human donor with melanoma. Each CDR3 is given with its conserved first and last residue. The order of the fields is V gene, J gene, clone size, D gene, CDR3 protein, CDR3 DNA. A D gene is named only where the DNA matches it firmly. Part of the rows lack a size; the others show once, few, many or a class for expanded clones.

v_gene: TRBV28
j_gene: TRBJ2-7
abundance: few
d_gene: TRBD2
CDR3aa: CASSSFIMASGTSYEQYF
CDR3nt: TGTGCCAGCAGTTCATTCATAATGGCTAGCGGGACCTCCTACGAGCAGTACTTC

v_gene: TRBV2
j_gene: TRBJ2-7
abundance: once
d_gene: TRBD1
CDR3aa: CASRDRGLLDEQYF
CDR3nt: TGTGCCAGCAGGGACAGGGGGCTTTTGGACGAGCAGTACTTC

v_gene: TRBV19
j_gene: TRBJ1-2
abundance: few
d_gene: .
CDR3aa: CASSTVGPTANYGYTF
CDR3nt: TGTGCCAGTAGCACCGTAGGTCCGACAGCGAACTATGGCTACACCTTC

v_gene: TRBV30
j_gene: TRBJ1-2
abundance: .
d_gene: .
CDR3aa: CAWGSNSYGYTF
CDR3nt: TGTGCCTGGGGTTCCAACTCCTATGGCTACACCTTC

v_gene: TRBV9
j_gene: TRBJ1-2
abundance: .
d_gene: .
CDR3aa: CASSVGRDGAYGGYTF
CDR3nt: TGTGCCAGCAGCGTTGGCAGGGATGGGGCCTATGGTGGCTACACCTTC

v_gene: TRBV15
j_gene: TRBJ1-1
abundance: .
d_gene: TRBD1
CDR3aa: CATSSLRLDRGTEAFF
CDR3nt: TGTGCCACCAGCAGCTTAAGACTAGACAGGGGCACTGAAGCTTTCTTT

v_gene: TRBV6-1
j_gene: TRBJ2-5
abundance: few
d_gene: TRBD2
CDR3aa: CASSRASGGAETQYF
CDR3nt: TGTGCCAGCAGTAGGGCTAGCGGGGGGGCGGAGACCCAGTACTTC

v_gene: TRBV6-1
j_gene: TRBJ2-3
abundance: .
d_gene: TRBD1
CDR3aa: CASGRPGGDVDTQYF
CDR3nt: TGTGCCAGCGGTCGTCCAGGGGGCGATGTAGATACGCAGTATTTT

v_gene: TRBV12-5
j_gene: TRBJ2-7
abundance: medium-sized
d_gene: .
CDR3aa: CASAVSYEQYF
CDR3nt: TGTGCTAGTGCAGTATCCTACGAGCAGTACTTC

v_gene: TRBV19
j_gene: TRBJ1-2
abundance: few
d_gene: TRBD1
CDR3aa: CASSISGPGGDGYTF
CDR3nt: TGTGCCAGTAGTATAAGTGGTCCAGGGGGCGATGGCTACACCTTC

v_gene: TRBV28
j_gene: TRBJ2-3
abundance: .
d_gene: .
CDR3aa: CASTHSGELTDTQYF
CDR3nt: TGTGCCAGCACGCATAGCGGCGAACTCACAGATACGCAGTATTTT

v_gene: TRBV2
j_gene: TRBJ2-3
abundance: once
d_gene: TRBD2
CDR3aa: CASSIQAGGPADTQYF
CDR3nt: TGTGCCAGCAGTATACAAGCGGGAGGGCCTGCAGATACGCAGTATTTT

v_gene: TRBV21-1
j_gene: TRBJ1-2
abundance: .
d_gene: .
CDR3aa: CASSKGTGGYTF
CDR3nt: TGTGCCAGCAGCAAGGGGACTGGCGGCTACACCTTC

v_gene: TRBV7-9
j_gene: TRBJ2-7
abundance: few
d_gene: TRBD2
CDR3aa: CASSLGAGGVYEQYF
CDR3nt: TGTGCCAGCAGCTTGGGTGCGGGGGGTGTTTACGAGCAGTACTTC

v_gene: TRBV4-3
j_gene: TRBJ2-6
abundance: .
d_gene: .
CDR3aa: CASSQAGSGSGANVLTF
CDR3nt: TGCGCCAGCAGCCAAGCGGGGAGTGGCTCTGGGGCCAACGTCCTGACTTTC

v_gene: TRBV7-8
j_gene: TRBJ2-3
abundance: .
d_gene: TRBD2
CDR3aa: CASRGLGKREVPEYTDTQYF
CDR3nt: TGTGCCAGCAGGGGACTAGGGAAGCGGGAGGTCCCGGAATACACAGATACGCAGTATTTT